The 29 T cell receptor beta chains below all came from one sample that was sequenced in a study of regulatory T cells in long-lasting Graves disease. Combining iRepertoire HTBI primers with Arm-PCR of CDR3 regions, the authors built TCR beta libraries. In TCRdb, the multiplex PCR reads were re-called with MiXCR into one record per CDR3 protein. The sample holds roughly 360,000 distinct CDR3 sequences, roughly 24% seen once. Time point reported: persistent/refractory GD, antithyroid drugs over 5 years with positive TRAb. PBMC-extracted RNA yielded the TCR library. The sequencing here drew on peripheral blood mononuclear cells (PBMCs), taken when the disease was refractory, from a patient treated with antithyroid drugs. These receptors all stem from a woman aged 40-49 years with Graves disease.

This rearrangement joins TRBV7-3 to TRBJ2-7, with D perhaps being TRBD1 or TRBD2 (5 bases each). The CDR3 is made up of 14 amino acids. CDR1 SGHTA and CDR2 FQGTGA come from the germline V gene. V was clipped by 7 bases and J by 5 bases, with 18 bases between them. CDR3 in DNA: TGTGCCAGCACACAAGGATGGGACGCGAACGAGCAGTACTTC. This codes for CASTQGWDANEQYF. Combining the CDR3 with reference TRBV7-3 and TRBJ2-7 gives the whole variable domain GAGVSQTPSNKVTEKGKYVELRCDPISGHTALYWYRQSLGQGPEFLIYFQGTGAADDSGLPNDRFFAVRPEGSVSTLKIQRTERGDSAVYLCASTQGWDANEQYFGPGTRLTVT.

This clonotype was seen ten or more times. As DNA, the CDR3 is TGTGCCAGCAGTTTAAAGAGTGAAGCTTTCTTT. The encoded protein is CASSLKSEAFF. The genes are TRBV27 and TRBJ1-1; D unresolved. The V and J ends lost 2 bases and 7 bases respectively, with 5 bases between them. The germline CDR1 and CDR2 sequences are MNHEY and SMNVEV (reference sequence). The CDR3 sequence is 11 residues long.

This clonotype was detected once. The chain employs TRBV28 and TRBJ1-2; no firm D call. V lost 4 bases, J lost 0 bases, and 15 bases lay in between. From germline, CDR1 is MDHEN and CDR2 SYDVKM. This CDR3 is 16 amino acids long. This CDR3 reads CASSSPRVRTNYGYTF. The DNA of the CDR3 is TGTGCCAGCAGTTCCCCACGGGTGAGGACTAACTATGGCTACACCTTC.

This clonotype was counted ten times or more. The V call is TRBV28, the J call TRBJ1-5, with no clear D. V was shortened by 6 bases and J by 6 bases, with 15 bases between the two germline ends. Germline CDR1 is MDHEN and CDR2 is SYDVKM. The CDR3 runs to 14 residues. CDR3 residues: CASSLSGSSQPQHF. The CDR3 DNA sequence: TGTGCCAGCAGCTTGTCCGGGTCAAGTCAGCCCCAGCATTTT.

This clonotype was observed many times. The chain carries TRBV28 and TRBJ2-4, with a possible D match to TRBD1 (5 bases). Trimming took 3 bases from V and 8 from J, leaving 11 bases between them. The CDR3 consists of 13 residues. From germline, CDR1 is MDHEN and CDR2 SYDVKM. This chain's CDR3 is CASSFRVMDIQYF. The CDR3 DNA sequence: TGTGCCAGCAGTTTCAGGGTGATGGACATTCAGTACTTC.

This clonotype has a count of ten or more. This chain connects TRBV29-1 to TRBJ1-1; D not certain. Trimming took 7 bases from V and 5 from J, leaving 17 bases between them. The CDR3 has 13 residues. CDR1 is SQVTM and CDR2 is ANQGSEA in the germline V gene. CDR3 sequence (DNA): TGCAGCGCCACGGGTCCGAAGTGGACTGAAGCTTTCTTT. This sequence encodes CSATGPKWTEAFF.

This clonotype was counted ten times or more. J is TRBJ1-1 and V is TRBV28; D perhaps matches TRBD1 (6 bases). Germline CDR1 reads MDHEN; CDR2 reads SYDVKM. V was pared by 8 bases and J by 3 bases, with 16 bases between. CDR3 length: 14 residues. CDR3 coding DNA: TGTGCCAGCCGCTTAAACGGGGGCGACACTGAAGCTTTCTTT. Translated: CASRLNGGDTEAFF.

This clonotype was counted many times. The chain joins TRBV19 to TRBJ2-5; 8 bases are shared with TRBD1. The V segment lost 7 bases and the J segment 3 bases; nucleotides outside the gene matches: 4. The CDR3 contains 13 residues. The germline V gene encodes CDR1 LNHDA and CDR2 SQIVND (reference sequence). CDR3 sequence: CASKGTGEETQYF. The CDR3 nucleotides read TGTGCCAGTAAAGGGACAGGTGAAGAGACCCAGTACTTC.

This clonotype was detected ten times or more. CDR3 amino acids: CASSFGGDAKNIQYF. The CDR3 DNA follows: TGTGCCAGCAGTTTTGGGGGCGACGCCAAAAACATTCAGTACTTC. This sequence joins TRBV28 and TRBJ2-4; D is perhaps TRBD1 (6 bases). This CDR3 is built from 15 residues. V was shortened by 3 bases and J by 1 base, with 10 bases between the two germline ends. In germline, CDR1 is MDHEN, CDR2 SYDVKM.

CDR3 protein: CASSIQRGGGANVLTF. CDR3 DNA sequence: TGTGCCAGTAGTATTCAGAGGGGAGGTGGGGCCAACGTCCTGACTTTC. The chain carries TRBV19 and TRBJ2-6; possibly TRBD2 for D (6 bases). CDR1 is LNHDA and CDR2 is SQIVND in the germline V gene (reference sequence). V was clipped by 3 bases and J by 3 bases, with 12 bases between them. This CDR3 region has 16 residues.

Many counts were recorded for this clonotype. CDR3: CASSSLARSQYF. CDR3 nucleotides: TGTGCCAGCAGTTCGCTAGCGAGATCCCAGTACTTC. This rearrangement joins TRBV28 to TRBJ2-5; perhaps TRBD2 as D (6 bases). The CDR3 runs 12 residues. The V end was cut by 4 bases, the J end by 9 bases, with 12 bases between. The germline V gene has CDR1 MDHEN and CDR2 SYDVKM.

This chain connects TRBV5-5 to TRBJ2-5; perhaps TRBD2 as D (6 bases). Germline V gene sequence: CDR1 SGHKS, CDR2 YYEKEE (reference sequence). The V end was cut by 4 bases, the J end by 5 bases, with 21 bases between. The CDR3 sequence is 16 residues long. CDR3 region: CASSLRRRALLETQYF. CDR3 DNA: TGTGCCAGCAGCCTCCGTCGGAGGGCGTTGCTGGAGACCCAGTACTTC.

The chain uses TRBV5-1 and TRBJ1-3, with unresolved D. Per the germline V gene, CDR1 is SGHRS and CDR2 is YFSETQ. This CDR3 spans 15 amino acids. V was pared by 0 bases and J by 0 bases, with 7 bases between. The DNA of the CDR3 is TGCGCCAGCAGCTTGGCGGCAGTCTCTGGAAACACCATATATTTT. This encodes CASSLAAVSGNTIYF.

This clonotype was recorded at least ten times. The chain recombines TRBV28 with TRBJ2-7; D unclear. The CDR3 has 11 residues. V was shortened by 5 bases and J by 3 bases, with 5 bases between the two germline ends. Germline CDR1 and CDR2: MDHEN and SYDVKM. The CDR3 DNA reads as TGTGCCAGCAGTCAGCGCTACGAGCAGTACTTC. Protein: CASSQRYEQYF.

This clonotype was detected ten times or more. The chain recombines TRBV12-3 or TRBV12-4 with TRBJ2-7; 7 bases map to TRBD2. V shed 7 bases and J 6 bases; nucleotides not matched to a gene: 12. The CDR3 has 14 residues. CDR3 residues: CASNRWGGLGEQYF. CDR3 nucleotides: TGTGCCAGCAACCGGTGGGGGGGTTTGGGCGAGCAGTACTTC.

This clonotype was detected ten times or more. The J gene is TRBJ2-6, the V gene TRBV6-2 or TRBV6-3, with D maybe TRBD2 (5 bases). The CDR3 is made up of 15 amino acids. CDR1 is MNHEY, CDR2 SVGEGT, per germline. Trimming left V 5 bases short and J 1 base short, with 9 bases between. The CDR3 spells CASSGGGSGANVLTF. The CDR3 DNA is TGTGCCAGCAGTGGCGGCGGGTCTGGGGCCAACGTCCTGACTTTC.

There are many counts of this clonotype. The chain is built from TRBV2 and TRBJ1-6, with D unclear. Germline V lookup: CDR1 SNHLY, CDR2 FYNNEI. V was shortened by 4 bases and J by 0 bases, with 10 bases between the two germline ends. This CDR3 contains 16 residues. DNA for the CDR3: TGTGCCAGCAGTGCTCTGGGGTACTCCTATAATTCACCCCTCCACTTT. Protein product: CASSALGYSYNSPLHF.

This clonotype has ten or more counts. The chain carries TRBV12-3 or TRBV12-4 and TRBJ1-5; TRBD1 agrees at 9 bases. The junction had 4 bases not matched to a gene; V was cut back by 7 bases and J by 3 bases. The CDR3 loop spans 14 amino acids. The CDR3 spells CASTRQGDNQPQHF. Here the CDR3 DNA reads TGTGCCAGCACCCGACAGGGGGACAATCAGCCCCAGCATTTT.

The genes are TRBV5-1 and TRBJ2-1; maybe TRBD1 (5 bases). This CDR3 region has 15 residues. V lost 0 bases and J 6 bases, leaving 13 bases between the germline ends. Looked up from germline, CDR1 is SGHRS and CDR2 is YFSETQ. The DNA of the CDR3 is TGCGCCAGCAGCTTGGATCAGGGTACGGGCAATGAGCAGTTCTTC. Its protein product is CASSLDQGTGNEQFF.

The table lists this clonotype with many counts. The gene calls are TRBV11-2 and TRBJ2-7, with D unclear. CDR3 length: 11 residues. Trimming took off 5 bases at V and 3 bases at J, with 5 bases between the two ends. The germline V gene encodes CDR1 SGHAT and CDR2 FQNNGV. The chain's CDR3 is CASSQFYEQYF. Here the CDR3 DNA reads TGTGCCAGCAGCCAATTCTACGAGCAGTACTTC. Combining the CDR3 with reference TRBV11-2 and TRBJ2-7 gives the whole variable domain EAGVAQSPRYKIIEKRQSVAFWCNPISGHATLYWYQQILGQGPKLLIQFQNNGVVDDSQLPKDRFSAERLKGVDSTLKIQPAKLEDSAVYLCASSQFYEQYFGPGTRLTVT.

The rearrangement links TRBV10-3 to TRBJ1-5, with D perhaps TRBD1 (6 bases). This CDR3 is built from 14 residues. Germline V gene lookup returns CDR1 ENHRY and CDR2 SYGVKD. Trimming removed 6 bases from V and 6 bases from J, with 15 bases in between. The CDR3 is CAISPDSSGQPQHF. DNA of the CDR3: TGTGCCATCAGCCCGGACAGTTCGGGTCAGCCCCAGCATTTT.

The rearrangement joins TRBV5-1 to TRBJ2-5; D could derive from TRBD1 or TRBD2 (5 bases each). Trimming cost V 4 bases and J 10 bases, with 14 bases left between them. Germline CDR1 SGHRS, CDR2 YFSETQ. The CDR3 loop spans 12 amino acids. For the CDR3, the DNA is TGCGCCAGCAGCCCTGGGGGAGTGGACCAGTACTTC. Translation gives CASSPGGVDQYF. Using reference TRBV5-1 and TRBJ2-5 for the parts outside the CDR3, the full variable domain is KAGVTQTPRYLIKTRGQQVTLSCSPISGHRSVSWYQQTPGQGLQFLFEYFSETQRNKGNFPGRFSGRQFSNSRSEMNVSTLELGDSALYLCASSPGGVDQYFGPGTRLLVL.

This clonotype was seen only a few times. This chain joins TRBV7-6 and TRBJ2-1, with D uncertain. The V gene's germline CDR1 is SGHVS and CDR2 FNYEAQ. CDR3 length equals 13 residues. V dropped 5 bases and J dropped 7 bases, with 12 bases sitting between them. CDR3 amino acids: CASSAAPGNEQFF. CDR3 nucleotide sequence: TGTGCCAGCAGCGCCGCCCCCGGGAATGAGCAGTTCTTC.

This clonotype was seen at least ten times. This chain links TRBV9 with TRBJ2-7; 9 bases are shared with TRBD2. The CDR3 sequence is 14 residues long. Germline CDR1 reads SGDLS; CDR2 reads YYNGEE. V was clipped by 4 bases and J by 3 bases; unmatched bases: 5. The CDR3 DNA reads TGTGCCAGCAGCCCTAGCGGGATCGGCTACGAGCAGTACTTC. As protein: CASSPSGIGYEQYF.

In this sample, this clonotype turned up many times. The chain joins TRBV11-2 to TRBJ2-7; possibly TRBD1 for D (5 bases). Germline V lookup: CDR1 SGHAT, CDR2 FQNNGV. The V end lost 6 bases, the J end lost 3 bases, and 18 bases lay between the germline ends. CDR3 length: 15 residues. CDR3: CASRVGRAIYYEQYF. CDR3 sequence (DNA): TGTGCCAGCAGGGTGGGCAGGGCCATATACTACGAGCAGTACTTC.

This clonotype was seen repeatedly, ten times or more. The chain recombines TRBV2 with TRBJ2-2; D remains ambiguous. V lost 1 base to trimming and J lost 6 bases, with 21 bases between them. The germline CDR1 and CDR2 sequences are SNHLY and FYNNEI. This CDR3 is built from 18 residues. The CDR3 here is CASSEGYTALPPAGELFF. CDR3 in DNA: TGTGCCAGCAGTGAAGGGTACACCGCCCTCCCTCCCGCCGGGGAGCTGTTTTTT. The complete variable domain, with remaining parts taken from reference TRBV2 and TRBJ2-2, reads EPEVTQTPSHQVTQMGQEVILRCVPISNHLYFYWYRQILGQKVEFLVSFYNNEISEKSEIFDDQFSVERPDGSNFTLKIRSTKLEDSAMYFCASSEGYTALPPAGELFFGEGSRLTVL.

The chain recombines TRBV19 with TRBJ1-5; TRBD1 matches at 7 bases. Germline CDR1 LNHDA, CDR2 SQIVND (reference sequence). V lost 5 bases, J lost 3 bases, and 7 bases stayed unmatched. The CDR3 is made up of 15 amino acids. Here the CDR3 reads CASSSAGTVNQPQHF. The CDR3 DNA sequence: TGTGCCAGTAGTTCGGCCGGGACAGTCAATCAGCCCCAGCATTTT.

This clonotype was found a few times. This sequence joins TRBV24-1 and TRBJ1-3; D not certain. The V end was cut by 3 bases, the J end by 3 bases, with 8 bases between. This CDR3 is 14 amino acids long. Germline V gives CDR1 KGHDR, CDR2 SFDVKD. The CDR3 loop is CATSDPGVGNTIYF. Here the CDR3 DNA reads TGTGCCACCAGTGATCCCGGGGTTGGAAACACCATATATTTT.

There are a few counts of this clonotype. The chain combines TRBV29-1 with TRBJ2-2; 9 bases align to TRBD1. Per the germline V gene, CDR1 is SQVTM and CDR2 is ANQGSEA. V was pared by 0 bases and J by 7 bases, with 6 bases of the junction left unmatched. The CDR3 consists of 15 residues. The CDR3 coding sequence is TGCAGCGTTGAAGAGGGGACAGGGATTTACGGGGAGCTGTTTTTT. Its translation: CSVEEGTGIYGELFF.